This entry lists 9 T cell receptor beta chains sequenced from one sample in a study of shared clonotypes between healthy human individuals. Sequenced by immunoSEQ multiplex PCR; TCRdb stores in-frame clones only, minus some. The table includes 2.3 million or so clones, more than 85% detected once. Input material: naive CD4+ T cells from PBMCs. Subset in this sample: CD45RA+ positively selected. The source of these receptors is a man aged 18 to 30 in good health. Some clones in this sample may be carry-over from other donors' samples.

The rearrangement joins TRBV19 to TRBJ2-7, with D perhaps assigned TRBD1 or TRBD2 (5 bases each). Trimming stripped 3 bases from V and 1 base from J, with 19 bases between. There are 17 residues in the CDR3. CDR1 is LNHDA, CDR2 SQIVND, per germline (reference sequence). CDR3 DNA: TGTGCCAGTAGTATTCTATATGGGGGATCAAGGTCCTACGAGCAGTACTTC. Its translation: CASSILYGGSRSYEQYF.

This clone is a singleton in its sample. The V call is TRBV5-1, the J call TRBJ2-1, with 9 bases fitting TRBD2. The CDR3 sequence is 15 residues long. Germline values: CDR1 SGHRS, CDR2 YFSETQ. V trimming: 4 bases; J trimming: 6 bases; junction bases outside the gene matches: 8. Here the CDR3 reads CASSLIAGAFNEQFF. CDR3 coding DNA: TGCGCCAGCAGCCTAATAGCGGGAGCCTTCAATGAGCAGTTCTTC.

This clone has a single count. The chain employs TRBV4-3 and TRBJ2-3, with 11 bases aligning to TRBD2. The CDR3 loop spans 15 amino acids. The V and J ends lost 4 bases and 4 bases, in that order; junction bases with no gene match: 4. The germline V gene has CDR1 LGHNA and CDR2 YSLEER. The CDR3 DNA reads TGCGCCAGCAGCCCACTAGCGGGAGTCCCAGATACGCAGTATTTT. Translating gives CASSPLAGVPDTQYF.

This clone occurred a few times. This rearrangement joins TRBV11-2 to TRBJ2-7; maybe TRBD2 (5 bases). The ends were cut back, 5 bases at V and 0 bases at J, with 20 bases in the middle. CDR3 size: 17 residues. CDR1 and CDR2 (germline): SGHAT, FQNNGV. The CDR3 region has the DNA TGTGCCAGCAGCGCGCGGCCGGGCCGCACTAGCTCCTACGAGCAGTACTTC. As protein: CASSARPGRTSSYEQYF.

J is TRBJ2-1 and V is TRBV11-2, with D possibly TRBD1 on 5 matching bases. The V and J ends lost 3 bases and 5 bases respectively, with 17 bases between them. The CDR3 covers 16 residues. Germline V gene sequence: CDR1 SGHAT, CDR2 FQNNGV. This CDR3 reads CASSFFVQGTDNEQFF. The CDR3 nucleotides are TGTGCCAGCAGCTTCTTCGTTCAGGGAACCGACAATGAGCAGTTCTTC.

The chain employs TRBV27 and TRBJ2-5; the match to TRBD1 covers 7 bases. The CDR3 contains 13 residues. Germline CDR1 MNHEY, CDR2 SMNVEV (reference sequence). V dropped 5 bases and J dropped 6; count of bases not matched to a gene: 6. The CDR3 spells CASSPTGAKTQYF. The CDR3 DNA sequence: TGTGCCAGCAGTCCAACAGGGGCAAAGACCCAGTACTTC.

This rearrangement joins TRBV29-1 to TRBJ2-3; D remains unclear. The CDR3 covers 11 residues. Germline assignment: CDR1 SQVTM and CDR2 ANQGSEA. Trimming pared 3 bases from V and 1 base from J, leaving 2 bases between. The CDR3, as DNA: TGCAGCGTTGATGGCACAGATACGCAGTATTTT. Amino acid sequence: CSVDGTDTQYF.

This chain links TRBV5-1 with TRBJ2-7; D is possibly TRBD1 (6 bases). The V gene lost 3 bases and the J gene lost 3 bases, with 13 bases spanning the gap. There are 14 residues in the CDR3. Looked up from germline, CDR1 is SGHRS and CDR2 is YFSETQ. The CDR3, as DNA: TGCGCCAGCAGCTATAACAGGGAGATCTACGAGCAGTACTTC. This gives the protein CASSYNREIYEQYF. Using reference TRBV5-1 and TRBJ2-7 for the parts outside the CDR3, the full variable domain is KAGVTQTPRYLIKTRGQQVTLSCSPISGHRSVSWYQQTPGQGLQFLFEYFSETQRNKGNFPGRFSGRQFSNSRSEMNVSTLELGDSALYLCASSYNREIYEQYFGPGTRLTVT.

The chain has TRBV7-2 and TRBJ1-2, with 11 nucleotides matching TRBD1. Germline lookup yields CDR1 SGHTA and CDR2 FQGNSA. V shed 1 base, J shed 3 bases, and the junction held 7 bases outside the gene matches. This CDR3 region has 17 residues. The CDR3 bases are TGTGCCAGCAGCTTAGGGGGACAGGGGGTGCTTTACTATGGCTACACCTTC. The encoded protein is CASSLGGQGVLYYGYTF.